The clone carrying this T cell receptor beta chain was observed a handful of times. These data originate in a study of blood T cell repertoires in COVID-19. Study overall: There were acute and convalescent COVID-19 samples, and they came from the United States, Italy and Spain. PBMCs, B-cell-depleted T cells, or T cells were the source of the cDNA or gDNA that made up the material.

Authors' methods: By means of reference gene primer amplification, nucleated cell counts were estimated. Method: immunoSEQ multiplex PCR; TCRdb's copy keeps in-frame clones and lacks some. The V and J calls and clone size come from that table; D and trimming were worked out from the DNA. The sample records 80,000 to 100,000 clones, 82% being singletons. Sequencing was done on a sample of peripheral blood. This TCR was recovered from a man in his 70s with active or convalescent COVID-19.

CDR3 in amino acids: CASSPRGTLHNEQFF. For the CDR3, the DNA is TGTGCCAGCTCACCACGAGGCACCCTCCACAATGAGCAGTTCTTC. V gene TRBV18 combines with J gene TRBJ2-1; D remains unclear. The CDR3 sequence is 15 residues long. V was cut by 1 base and J by 5 bases, with 12 bases left in between. The germline V gene has CDR1 KGHSH and CDR2 LQKENI.